This TCR beta chain is drawn from a study of blood T cell repertoires in COVID-19. Study information: Samples of COVID-19 (acute and convalescent) were obtained from the United States, Italy and Spain. T cells, B-cell-depleted T cells, or PBMCs provided the cDNA or gDNA that served as material.

TCRdb's table, derived via immunoSEQ multiplex PCR, lists solely in-frame clones and lacks some. The repertoire holds roughly 180,000 clones, with over 80% as singletons. CDR3 length: 16 residues. Germline V lookup: CDR1 SGHTA, CDR2 FQGTGA. The ends lost 2 bases at V and 2 bases at J; junction bases unmatched: 7. Clinical histories supplied by participants themselves formed the basis of cohort assignment. The sequence derives from a woman aged 60-75 years who had recovered from COVID-19. J is TRBJ2-3 and V is TRBV7-3, with 7 positions matching TRBD2. The material sequenced was PBMCs or T cells enriched from blood (not recorded which). The CDR3 DNA reads as TGTGCCAGCAGCTTACGATTAGCGGGCCCCACAGATACGCAGTATTTT. Translation gives CASSLRLAGPTDTQYF.